The 24 T cell receptor beta chains in this list originate from one sample, sequenced in a study of beta chain features in type 1 diabetes. What was sequenced were expressed TCRB transcripts, since all of the isolated RNA had been reverse transcribed. Only in-frame clones appear in the TCRdb table, and some are missing; sequencing was by immunoSEQ multiplex PCR. The sample lists 400,000 to 600,000 clones; over 25% were seen once. The sequencing input was naive CD4+ T cells from blood. Source of these receptors: a man aged 18 to 35 in good health.

CDR3 protein: CASSPHGPTGETQYF. The CDR3 region has the DNA TGCGCCAGCAGCCCTCACGGACCCACGGGGGAGACCCAGTACTTC. The rearrangement links TRBV4-3 to TRBJ2-5, with a weak D call TRBD2 (5 bases). The CDR3 spans 15 residues. Trimming left V 4 bases short and J 5 bases short, with 17 bases between. Germline V gene lookup returns CDR1 LGHNA and CDR2 YSLEER.

The chain employs TRBV6-5 and TRBJ1-2; 7 bases map to TRBD1. J was trimmed by 7 bases and V by 4 bases; bases with no gene match: 6. This CDR3 has 13 residues. The V gene's germline CDR1 is MNHEY and CDR2 SVGAGI. CDR3 residues: CASSSRQGGGYTF. DNA of the CDR3: TGTGCCAGCAGTTCCCGACAGGGTGGTGGCTACACCTTC.

The V call is TRBV30, the J call TRBJ1-1; 10 bases are shared with TRBD1. This CDR3 comprises 16 residues. Germline lookup yields CDR1 GTSNPN and CDR2 SVGIG (reference sequence). With V trimmed by 4 bases and J by 2 bases, 10 bases remained unmatched. DNA for the CDR3: TGTGCCTGGACCCCTGGCTGGGACAGGGGTAACACTGAAGCTTTCTTT. Translating gives CAWTPGWDRGNTEAFF.

This clone turned up a few times. V usage is TRBV29-1 and J usage is TRBJ2-3; TRBD1 agrees at 8 bases. The CDR3 covers 13 residues. Germline V gives CDR1 SQVTM, CDR2 ANQGSEA. V shed 6 bases, J shed 7 bases, and the junction held 9 bases outside the gene matches. CDR3 nucleotide sequence: TGCAGCGTACTTCGGACAGGGCCAAATACGCAGTATTTT. This gives the protein CSVLRTGPNTQYF.

This clone was recorded a few times. The rearrangement links TRBV7-9 to TRBJ2-5; no clear D gene. CDR1 SEHNR and CDR2 FQNEAQ come from the germline V gene (reference sequence). The germline V and J ends were trimmed by 3 bases and 7 bases, with 9 bases remaining between them. The CDR3 length is 12 residues. CDR3 loop: CASSLPRATQYF. CDR3 bases: TGTGCCAGCAGCTTGCCCCGCGCGACCCAGTACTTC.

A few counts support this clone. J is TRBJ2-1 and V is TRBV4-1; TRBD1 or TRBD2 may be the D gene (5 bases each). Germline values: CDR1 MGHRA, CDR2 YSYEKL. V was shortened by 4 bases and J by 5 bases, with 18 bases between the two germline ends. The CDR3 is 16 residues long. CDR3 sequence reads: CASSRTRLGRDNEQFF. In nucleotides, the CDR3 is TGCGCCAGCAGCCGGACGAGACTGGGACGCGACAATGAGCAGTTCTTC.

DNA for the CDR3: TGTGCCACCAGCAGAGTTATGGCGGGAGGGCCCATTAAAGATACGCAGTATTTT. It yields the protein CATSRVMAGGPIKDTQYF. The genes are TRBV15 and TRBJ2-3; 9 bases map to TRBD2. CDR1 is LNHNV and CDR2 is YYDKDF in the germline V gene (reference sequence). CDR3 size: 18 residues. Losses at the gene ends were 1 base for V and 5 bases for J; bases not matched to a gene: 13.

The V and J genes are TRBV30 and TRBJ1-1; D remains unclear. Germline CDR1 reads GTSNPN; CDR2 reads SVGIG (reference sequence). V lost 1 base and J 0 bases, leaving 6 bases between the germline ends. This CDR3 contains 13 residues. The CDR3 here is CAWSERMNTEAFF. Here the CDR3 DNA reads TGTGCCTGGAGTGAAAGAATGAACACTGAAGCTTTCTTT.

This clone was counted a few times. The chain is built from TRBV7-2 and TRBJ2-1; D is unresolved. The ends were cut back, 3 bases at V and 5 bases at J, with 23 bases in the middle. The CDR3 is 18 amino acids. Germline CDR1 and CDR2: SGHTA and FQGNSA. The DNA of the CDR3 is TGTGCCAGCAGCTTTAGGGCCAGCTCCCCGTCTAGACACAATGAGCAGTTCTTC. Translated: CASSFRASSPSRHNEQFF.

A few counts support this clone. The rearrangement uses TRBV7-3 and TRBJ2-3; D unclear. From germline, CDR1 is SGHTA and CDR2 FQGTGA. The CDR3 is 13 residues long. Trimming took off 1 base at V and 1 base at J, with 3 bases between the two ends. The CDR3 sequence is CASSLSRTDTQYF. The CDR3 region has the DNA TGTGCCAGCAGCTTAAGTCGCACAGATACGCAGTATTTT.

The rearrangement links TRBV28 to TRBJ1-2, with D tentatively TRBD1 (6 bases). The CDR3 consists of 14 residues. Trimming pared 6 bases from V and 7 bases from J, leaving 18 bases between. Germline V lookup: CDR1 MDHEN, CDR2 SYDVKM. This CDR3 reads CASRLEFSGVGYTF. The CDR3 coding sequence is TGTGCCAGCAGATTAGAGTTTTCAGGGGTTGGCTACACCTTC.

The chain joins TRBV7-2 to TRBJ2-7, with D possibly being TRBD2 (6 bases). The CDR3 spans 16 residues. CDR1 and CDR2 from the germline V gene are SGHTA and FQGNSA. Deletions cut 3 bases from V and 3 bases from J, with 18 bases between. This chain's CDR3 is CASSFGRSGAGYEQYF. For the CDR3, the DNA is TGTGCCAGCAGCTTTGGCCGGTCGGGAGCGGGCTACGAGCAGTACTTC.

The chain carries TRBV7-9 and TRBJ2-2, with D maybe TRBD1 (6 bases). V gave up 3 bases and J gave up 0 bases, with 11 bases separating them. The germline gives CDR1 SEHNR, CDR2 FQNEAQ (reference sequence). CDR3 length: 16 residues. The CDR3 sequence is CASSLAQGPNTGELFF. The CDR3 DNA reads TGTGCCAGCAGCTTGGCACAGGGCCCGAACACCGGGGAGCTGTTTTTT.

J is TRBJ2-7 and V is TRBV7-8, with unresolved D. Germline V lookup: CDR1 SGHVS, CDR2 FQNEAQ. This CDR3 contains 13 residues. The V and J ends lost 1 base and 2 bases respectively, with 6 bases between them. CDR3 DNA: TGTGCCAGCAGCTTAGGGCACACCTACGAGCAGTACTTC. Amino acid sequence: CASSLGHTYEQYF. Filled out from reference TRBV7-8 and TRBJ2-7, the complete variable domain reads GAGVSQSPRYKVAKRGQDVALRCDPISGHVSLFWYQQALGQGPEFLTYFQNEAQLDKSGLPSDRFFAERPEGSVSTLKIQRTQQEDSAVYLCASSLGHTYEQYFGPGTRLTVT.

This clone was detected only a few times. Other DNA sequences in this specimen translate into the identical CDR3. CDR3 nucleotides: TGCAGTGCTAGAGTCCTTTACGAGCAGTACTTC. Encoded protein: CSARVLYEQYF. The chain recombines TRBV20-1 with TRBJ2-7; no firm D call. Germline assignment: CDR1 DFQATT and CDR2 SNEGSKA (reference sequence). There are 11 residues in the CDR3. The V end was cut by 1 base, the J end by 4 bases, with 5 bases between.

This clone was counted only a few times. The chain carries TRBV30 and TRBJ1-4, with 10 bases matching TRBD1. The V gene's germline CDR1 is GTSNPN and CDR2 SVGIG (reference sequence). The CDR3 has 14 residues. With V trimmed by 4 bases and J by 8 bases, 7 bases remained unmatched. The CDR3 here is CAWTRQGAGEKLFF. In DNA, the CDR3 is TGTGCCTGGACTCGACAGGGGGCAGGGGAAAAACTGTTTTTT.

V is TRBV18 and J is TRBJ2-7, with a weak D call TRBD2 (6 bases). V dropped 1 base and J dropped 2 bases, with 9 bases sitting between them. CDR1 is KGHSH, CDR2 LQKENI, per germline. The CDR3 spans 14 residues. The CDR3 here is CASSPLAVTYEQYF. Here the CDR3 DNA reads TGTGCCAGCTCACCACTAGCGGTCACCTACGAGCAGTACTTC.

This chain joins TRBV15 and TRBJ2-3; 9 nucleotides line up with TRBD2. V dropped 5 bases and J dropped 3; count of bases not matched to a gene: 9. CDR3 size: 16 residues. Per germline, CDR1 LNHNV and CDR2 YYDKDF (reference sequence). CDR3 coding DNA: TGTGCCACCAGCCGAAGAGCGGGAGGTATGACAGATACGCAGTATTTT. It codes for CATSRRAGGMTDTQYF. Combining the CDR3 with reference TRBV15 and TRBJ2-3 gives the whole variable domain DAMVIQNPRYQVTQFGKPVTLSCSQTLNHNVMYWYQQKSSQAPKLLFHYYDKDFNNEADTPDNFQSRRPNTSFCFLDIRSPGLGDTAMYLCATSRRAGGMTDTQYFGPGTRLTVL.

V and J are TRBV18 and TRBJ1-1; D not resolved. Germline-derived CDR1 and CDR2 are KGHSH and LQKENI. The CDR3 is 13 amino acids. V gave up 2 bases and J gave up 5 bases, with 9 bases separating them. The CDR3 here is CASSPIGWTEAFF. CDR3 nucleotide sequence: TGTGCCAGCTCACCAATAGGTTGGACTGAAGCTTTCTTT.

The chain recombines TRBV5-6 with TRBJ2-5; the match to TRBD2 covers 10 bases. V lost 4 bases, J lost 5 bases, and 8 bases stayed unmatched. The CDR3 is 15 residues long. In germline, CDR1 is SGHDT, CDR2 YYEEEE. The chain's CDR3 is CASSLRLAGVETQYF. Here the CDR3 DNA reads TGTGCCAGCAGCCTGCGGCTAGCGGGAGTGGAGACCCAGTACTTC. The whole variable domain, remainder taken from reference TRBV5-6 and TRBJ2-5, is DAGVTQSPTHLIKTRGQQVTLRCSPKSGHDTVSWYQQALGQGPQFIFQYYEEEERQRGNFPDRFSGHQFPNYSSELNVNALLLGDSALYLCASSLRLAGVETQYFGPGTRLLVL.

The chain carries TRBV6-6 and TRBJ2-3; a weak D match, TRBD1 (6 bases). This CDR3 region has 13 residues. The V end lost 5 bases, the J end lost 4 bases, and 10 bases lay between the germline ends. Germline-derived CDR1 and CDR2 are MNHNY and SVGAGI (reference sequence). The CDR3 loop is CASSLQGPDTQYF. The DNA of the CDR3 is TGTGCCAGCAGTCTACAGGGCCCAGATACGCAGTATTTT.

This clone was detected only a few times. The genes are TRBV28 and TRBJ2-7; no definite D call. The CDR3 loop spans 14 amino acids. V was shortened by 8 bases and J by 1 base, with 15 bases between the two germline ends. Germline values: CDR1 MDHEN, CDR2 SYDVKM. CDR3 sequence: CASADSKQSYEQYF. In DNA form, the CDR3 reads TGTGCCAGCGCAGACTCTAAGCAGTCCTACGAGCAGTACTTC.

This chain uses TRBV4-2 with TRBJ2-7; D is ambiguous. The CDR3 contains 15 residues. V was shortened by 4 bases and J by 5 bases, with 18 bases between the two germline ends. CDR1 is LGHNA and CDR2 is YNFKEQ in the germline V gene. CDR3 sequence reads: CASSPKEPRGHEQYF. As DNA, the CDR3 is TGTGCCAGCAGCCCGAAGGAGCCACGAGGACACGAGCAGTACTTC.

This clone was counted a few times. The chain recombines TRBV19 with TRBJ2-7; D uncertain. Germline V gene data show CDR1 as LNHDA and CDR2 as SQIVND (reference sequence). Between the trimmed V and J ends, which lost 3 bases and 3 bases, there was a span of 9 bases. The CDR3 runs 13 residues. The CDR3 protein is CASSIQTGYEQYF. CDR3 nucleotides: TGTGCCAGTAGTATCCAAACTGGCTACGAGCAGTACTTC. Combining the CDR3 with reference TRBV19 and TRBJ2-7 gives the whole variable domain DGGITQSPKYLFRKEGQNVTLSCEQNLNHDAMYWYRQDPGQGLRLIYYSQIVNDFQKGDIAEGYSVSREKKESFPLTVTSAQKNPTAFYLCASSIQTGYEQYFGPGTRLTVT.